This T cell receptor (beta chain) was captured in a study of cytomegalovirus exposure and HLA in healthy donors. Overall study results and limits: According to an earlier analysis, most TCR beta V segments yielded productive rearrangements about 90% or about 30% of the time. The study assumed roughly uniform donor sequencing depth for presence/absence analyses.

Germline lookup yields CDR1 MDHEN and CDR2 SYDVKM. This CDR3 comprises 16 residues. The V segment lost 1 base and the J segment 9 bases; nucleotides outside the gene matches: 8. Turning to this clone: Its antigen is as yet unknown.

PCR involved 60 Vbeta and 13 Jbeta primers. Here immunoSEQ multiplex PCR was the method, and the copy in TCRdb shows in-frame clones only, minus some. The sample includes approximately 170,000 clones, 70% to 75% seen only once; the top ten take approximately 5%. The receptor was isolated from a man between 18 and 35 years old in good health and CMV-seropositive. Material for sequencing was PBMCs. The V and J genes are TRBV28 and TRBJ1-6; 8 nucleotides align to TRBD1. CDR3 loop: CASSLFRTGSSSPLHF. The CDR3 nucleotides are TGTGCCAGCAGTTTATTCAGGACAGGGAGTAGTTCACCCCTCCACTTT.